This is a list of T cell receptor beta chains from one sample in a study of blood T cell repertoires in COVID-19. Profiled with immunoSEQ multiplex PCR; TCRdb holds only in-frame clones, not every one. Of a few hundred thousand clones in the sample, approximately 81% were seen once. The sequenced material came from PBMCs or T cells enriched from blood (not recorded which). Every receptor here comes from a woman between 45 and 65 years old who had recovered from COVID-19. Each CDR3 is given with its conserved first and last residue. The D gene is left open where the match is weak. Size tells how often a clone was seen (once, few, many) or the class of an expanded clone, and some rows leave it out.

J gene,V gene,D gene,clone size,CDR3 protein,CDR3 DNA
TRBJ1-4,TRBV11-2,.,.,CASSFSYNEKLFF,TGTGCCAGCAGCTTTTCTTATAATGAAAAACTGTTTTTT
TRBJ2-2,TRBV9,TRBD2,once,CASSVGSGTGELFF,TGTGCCAGCAGCGTGGGTAGCGGGACCGGGGAGCTGTTTTTT
TRBJ2-4,TRBV11-2,TRBD2,.,CASSMPRLAGLAKNIQYF,TGTGCCAGCAGCATGCCTCGACTAGCGGGATTAGCCAAAAACATTCAGTACTTC
TRBJ1-6,TRBV27,TRBD1,.,CASRIIGEGAGSPLHF,TGTGCCAGCAGGATTATCGGCGAGGGGGCGGGTTCACCCCTCCACTTT
TRBJ1-1,TRBV30,TRBD1,once,CAWSVRRTGRGTEAFF,TGTGCCTGGAGTGTACGTCGGACAGGGAGAGGCACTGAAGCTTTCTTT
TRBJ2-1,TRBV6-5,.,.,CASIRAGADNEQFF,TGTGCCAGCATTAGGGCGGGGGCGGACAATGAGCAGTTCTTC
TRBJ2-4,TRBV3-1/TRBV3-2,TRBD1,.,CASSQLGQGIQYF,TGTGCCAGCAGCCAGCTCGGACAGGGCATTCAGTACTTC
TRBJ1-6,TRBV11-2,.,.,CASSLVEGRAYNSPLHF,TGTGCCAGCAGCTTAGTTGAGGGTCGGGCTTATAATTCACCCCTCCACTTT
TRBJ2-7,TRBV11-2,.,.,CASSLEPGLSYEQYF,TGTGCCAGCAGCTTAGAGCCAGGGCTCTCCTACGAGCAGTACTTC
TRBJ2-3,TRBV7-8,.,.,CASSFSGSTDTQYF,TGTGCCAGCAGCTTCAGCGGGAGCACAGATACGCAGTATTTT
TRBJ1-3,TRBV7-2,.,.,CASSSQHGGRNTIYF,TGTGCCAGCAGCTCCCAGCACGGGGGGAGAAACACCATATATTTT
TRBJ2-1,TRBV12-3/TRBV12-4,.,.,CASMGQVDEQFF,TGTGCCAGCATGGGGCAGGTAGATGAGCAGTTCTTC
TRBJ1-2,TRBV5-4,TRBD1,.,CASSVGQQNYGYTF,TGTGCCAGCAGCGTGGGACAGCAGAACTATGGCTACACCTTC
TRBJ2-7,TRBV6-5,TRBD1,.,CAAWRGQGSNEQYF,TGTGCCGCGTGGAGGGGACAGGGGAGTAACGAGCAGTACTTC
TRBJ2-7,TRBV19,.,.,CASSINSYEQYF,TGTGCCAGTAGTATCAACTCCTACGAGCAGTACTTC
TRBJ1-5,TRBV6-2/TRBV6-3,TRBD1,.,CASSRWAGTGYSNQPQHF,TGTGCCAGCAGTCGCTGGGCTGGGACAGGTTATAGCAATCAGCCCCAGCATTTT
TRBJ1-6,TRBV10-2,.,.,CASSEGVVGASPLHF,TGCGCCAGCAGTGAAGGGGTAGTAGGTGCTTCACCCCTCCACTTT
TRBJ2-7,TRBV24-1,TRBD1,.,CATSDYRGTYEQYF,TGTGCCACCAGTGATTACAGGGGGACCTACGAGCAGTACTTC
TRBJ2-1,TRBV6-5,TRBD2,.,CASVPASGRDEQFF,TGTGCCAGCGTCCCGGCTAGCGGGCGCGATGAGCAGTTCTTC
TRBJ2-1,TRBV29-1,TRBD2,once,CSVTSGIGYNEQFF,TGCAGCGTCACTAGCGGGATAGGGTACAATGAGCAGTTCTTC
TRBJ1-2,TRBV10-1,.,.,CASSEPQGANYGYTF,TGCGCCAGCAGTGAACCACAGGGAGCTAACTATGGCTACACCTTC
TRBJ2-3,TRBV18,TRBD2,.,CASSPKLAGSTDTQYF,TGTGCCAGCTCACCTAAATTAGCGGGGAGCACAGATACGCAGTATTTT